Shown below are 5 T cell receptor beta chains from a single sample sequenced in a study of T cell repertoires in aging, cancer and after chemotherapy. TRB rearrangements spanning V, D and J were amplified using mixed TRB-A/B primers. TCRdb re-called the multiplex PCR reads with MiXCR, one entry per CDR3 protein. Here the sample spans around 9,000 distinct CDR3 sequences, 30% to 35% being singletons. Peripheral blood genomic DNA, not sorted cells or RNA, was the template. What was sequenced was blood. The receptors shown here come from a human donor in good health.

This clonotype was counted once. The genes are TRBV19 and TRBJ1-1; D gene ambiguous. The CDR3 is made up of 16 amino acids. Trimming took 5 bases from V and 4 from J, leaving 20 bases between them. The V gene's germline CDR1 is LNHDA and CDR2 SQIVND (reference sequence). This CDR3 reads CASSYTWRRKGTEAFF. CDR3 DNA sequence: TGTGCCAGTAGTTATACTTGGAGGAGGAAAGGCACTGAAGCTTTCTTT.

V usage is TRBV12-3 or TRBV12-4 and J usage is TRBJ2-2, with TRBD1 as a possible D gene (5 bases). This CDR3 spans 13 amino acids. V was shortened by 6 bases and J by 2 bases, with 7 bases between the two germline ends. The CDR3 reads CASRGQNTGELFF. CDR3 bases: TGTGCCAGCAGGGGGCAAAACACCGGGGAGCTGTTTTTT.

The CDR3 coding sequence is TGCAGTGCTTGGACAGGGGGCAACACCGGGGAGCTGTTTTTT. Translated: CSAWTGGNTGELFF. V gene TRBV20-1 combines with J gene TRBJ2-2, with 11 bases lining up with TRBD1. Germline lookup yields CDR1 DFQATT and CDR2 SNEGSKA (reference sequence). CDR3 length: 14 residues. Germline trimming cut 5 bases from V and 2 bases from J; bases unmatched to any gene: 1.

This chain's CDR3 is CASSPDETGRTEAFF. CDR3 coding DNA: TGTGCCAGCAGCCCTGATGAGACAGGGAGGACTGAAGCTTTCTTT. The J gene is TRBJ1-1, the V gene TRBV4-2, with 7 bases identical to TRBD1. The CDR3 is made up of 15 amino acids. CDR1 is LGHNA, CDR2 YNFKEQ, per germline. The V segment lost 4 bases and the J segment 5 bases; nucleotides outside the gene matches: 10.

The chain has TRBV6-4 and TRBJ2-4; 9 bases align to TRBD1. V was pared by 5 bases and J by 5 bases, with 7 bases of the junction left unmatched. CDR1 is MRHNA and CDR2 is SNTAGT in the germline V gene. The CDR3 length is 15 residues. The CDR3 protein is CASSLTGGAENIQYF. For the CDR3, the DNA is TGTGCCAGCAGTTTAACAGGGGGCGCAGAAAACATTCAGTACTTC.